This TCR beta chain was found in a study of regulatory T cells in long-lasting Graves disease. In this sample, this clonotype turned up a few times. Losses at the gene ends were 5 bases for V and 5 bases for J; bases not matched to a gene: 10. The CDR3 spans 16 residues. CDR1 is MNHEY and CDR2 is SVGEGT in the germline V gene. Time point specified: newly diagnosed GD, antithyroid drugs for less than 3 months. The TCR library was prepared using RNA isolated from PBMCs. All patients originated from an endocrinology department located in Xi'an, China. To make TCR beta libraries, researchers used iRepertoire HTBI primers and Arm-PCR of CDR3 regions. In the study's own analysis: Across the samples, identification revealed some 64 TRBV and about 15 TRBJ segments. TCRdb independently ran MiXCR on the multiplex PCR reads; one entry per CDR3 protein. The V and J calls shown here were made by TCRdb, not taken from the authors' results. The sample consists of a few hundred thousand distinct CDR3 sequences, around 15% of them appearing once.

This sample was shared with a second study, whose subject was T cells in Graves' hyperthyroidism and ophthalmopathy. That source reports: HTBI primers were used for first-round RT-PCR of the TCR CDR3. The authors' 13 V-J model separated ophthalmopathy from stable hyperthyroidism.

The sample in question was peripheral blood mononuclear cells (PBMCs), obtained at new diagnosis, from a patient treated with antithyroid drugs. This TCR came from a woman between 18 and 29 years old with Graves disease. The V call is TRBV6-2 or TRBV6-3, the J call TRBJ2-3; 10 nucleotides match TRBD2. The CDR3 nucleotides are TGTGCCAGCAGTGAACCAAGCGGGAGGGCCGGAGATACGCAGTATTTT. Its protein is CASSEPSGRAGDTQYF.